This TCR beta chain stems from a study of cytotoxic CD8 clonotypes in ibrutinib-treated CLL. Across the study: Response samples were obtained once patients had received a median 12 months of treatment, range 6 to 36. Whole-study findings and limits: Upon ibrutinib response clonality rose, and upon progression it fell back toward baseline.

In this sample, this clone turned up once. The antigen is unknown. Cryopreserved PBMCs provided around 1.9 micrograms of genomic DNA for the TCR beta libraries. Depth targeted 1 in 200,000 to 1 in 1 million T cells, averaging 10x coverage per clonotype. TCRdb keeps only in-frame clones here, not all; method: immunoSEQ multiplex PCR. The sample comprises around 97,000 clones, about 72% of which are singletons, and around 30% rests with the top ten. Trimming took off 0 bases at V and 7 bases at J, with 10 bases between the two ends. This CDR3 region has 14 residues. Per the germline V gene, CDR1 is LNHDA and CDR2 is SQIVND (reference sequence).

The specimen comprised PBMCs, sampled after 12 months of ibrutinib treatment. The rearrangement links TRBV19 to TRBJ2-1, with D perhaps TRBD1 (5 bases). The clonotype comes from a human donor with chronic lymphocytic leukemia. CDR3 nucleotides: TGTGCCAGTAGTATAGATCGGACACGGAATGAGCAGTTCTTC. As protein: CASSIDRTRNEQFF.